The sequence of this TCR beta chain was determined in a study of blood T cell repertoires in COVID-19. The CDR3 is made up of 16 amino acids. The J segment lost 3 bases and the V segment lost 7 bases, leaving 11 bases of the junction unmatched. Germline assignment: CDR1 SGHDT and CDR2 YYEEEE. The protocol was immunoSEQ multiplex PCR, while the TCRdb copy is restricted to in-frame clones and leaves out a portion. Here the sample spans approximately 250,000 clones, about 86% being singletons. The table lists this clone with a count of one. This chain links TRBV5-6 with TRBJ1-3; 9 bases match TRBD1. The source is a man aged 25-45 years with acute COVID-19. The sample taken for sequencing was PBMCs or T cells enriched from blood (not recorded which). CDR3 loop: CASRMGQGFGGNTIYF. CDR3 DNA: TGTGCCAGCCGGATGGGACAGGGCTTCGGTGGAAACACCATATATTTT. The full variable domain, completed using reference TRBV5-6 and TRBJ1-3, is DAGVTQSPTHLIKTRGQQVTLRCSPKSGHDTVSWYQQALGQGPQFIFQYYEEEERQRGNFPDRFSGHQFPNYSSELNVNALLLGDSALYLCASRMGQGFGGNTIYFGEGSWLTVV.